This T cell receptor (beta chain) was captured by sequencing in a study of cytotoxic CD8 clonotypes in ibrutinib-treated CLL. The sequencing depth, 1 in 200,000 to 1 in 1 million T cells, was the target. Only in-frame clones appear in the TCRdb table, and some are missing; sequencing was by immunoSEQ multiplex PCR. The profile covers 160,000 or so clones, with about four fifths appearing a single time and around 2.1% taken by the ten largest. Germline V gives CDR1 SGHTA, CDR2 FQGNSA. The CDR3 totals 13 residues. V was trimmed by 5 bases and J by 5 bases, leaving 11 bases between them. Sequenced here: PBMCs, sampled after 12 months of ibrutinib treatment. The chain employs TRBV7-2 and TRBJ2-3; D is perhaps TRBD2 (6 bases). The receptor comes from a human donor with chronic lymphocytic leukemia. CDR3 nucleotides: TGTGCCAGCAGCCCCCCAGCGGGAGATACGCAGTATTTT. Its translation: CASSPPAGDTQYF.